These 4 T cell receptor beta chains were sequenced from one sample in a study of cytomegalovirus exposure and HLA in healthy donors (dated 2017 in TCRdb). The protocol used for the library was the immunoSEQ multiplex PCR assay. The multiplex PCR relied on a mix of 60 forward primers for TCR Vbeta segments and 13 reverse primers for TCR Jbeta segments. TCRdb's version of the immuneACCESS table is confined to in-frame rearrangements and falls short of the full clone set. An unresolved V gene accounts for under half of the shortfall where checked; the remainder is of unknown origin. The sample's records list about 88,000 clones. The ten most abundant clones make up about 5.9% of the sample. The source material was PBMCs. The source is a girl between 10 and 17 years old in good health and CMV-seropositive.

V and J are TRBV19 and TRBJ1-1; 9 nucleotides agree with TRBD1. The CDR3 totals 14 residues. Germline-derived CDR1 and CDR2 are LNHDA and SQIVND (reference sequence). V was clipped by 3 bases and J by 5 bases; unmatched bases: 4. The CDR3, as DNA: TGTGCCAGTAGTATGGGGACAGGGTGGACTGAAGCTTTCTTT. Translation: CASSMGTGWTEAFF.

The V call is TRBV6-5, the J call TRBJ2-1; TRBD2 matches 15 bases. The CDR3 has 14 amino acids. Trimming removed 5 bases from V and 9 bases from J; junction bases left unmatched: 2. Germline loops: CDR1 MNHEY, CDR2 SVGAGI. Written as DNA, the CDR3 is TGTGCCAGCAGTATGGGACTAGCGGGGGGTGAGCAGTTCTTC. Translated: CASSMGLAGGEQFF.

The CDR3 loop reads CSVAPLHTPESEKLFF. Written as DNA, the CDR3 is TGCAGCGTTGCTCCACTACACACCCCCGAGAGTGAAAAACTGTTTTTT. The chain joins TRBV29-1 to TRBJ1-4; unclear D gene. This CDR3 has 16 residues. Germline assignment: CDR1 SQVTM and CDR2 ANQGSEA. The ends were cut back, 4 bases at V and 7 bases at J, with 22 bases in the middle.

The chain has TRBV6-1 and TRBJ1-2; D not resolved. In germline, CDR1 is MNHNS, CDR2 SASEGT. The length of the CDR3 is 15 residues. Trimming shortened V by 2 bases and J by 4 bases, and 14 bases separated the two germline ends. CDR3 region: CASSERRVGVYGYTF. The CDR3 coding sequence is TGTGCCAGCAGTGAACGGAGGGTGGGCGTCTATGGCTACACCTTC.